These 19 T cell receptor beta chains originate from one sample sequenced in a study of HIV-infected patients and healthy controls. No cell fractionation was done, so the repertoire covers all unsorted peripheral blood T cells. 450 to 600 ng RNA was reverse transcribed with alpha and beta constant-region primers. Separate chain-specific third strand synthesis with multiplexing indices produced the alpha and beta libraries. TCRdb ran MiXCR on the 5' RACE reads and lists one entry per CDR3 protein. The sample includes 7,500 or so distinct CDR3 sequences, approximately 11% of them seen just once. The material sequenced was blood, taken before antiretroviral therapy. These receptors came from an adult with HIV infection.

This clonotype was counted between two and nine times. Here the CDR3 reads CASSLGSGNGEQFF. The CDR3 nucleotides read TGTGCCAGCAGCTTAGGAAGCGGGAACGGTGAGCAGTTCTTC. J is TRBJ2-1 and V is TRBV11-2; the match to TRBD2 covers 7 bases. The CDR3 is 14 amino acids. Germline CDR1 reads SGHAT; CDR2 reads FQNNGV. V lost 1 base, J lost 9 bases, and 6 bases stayed unmatched.

This clonotype was picked up many times. The chain is built from TRBV27 and TRBJ1-5; D gene ambiguous. The CDR3 runs 15 residues. Germline V gene sequence: CDR1 MNHEY, CDR2 SMNVEV (reference sequence). The V end lost 2 bases, the J end lost 0 bases, and 8 bases lay between the germline ends. The CDR3 region has the DNA TGTGCCAGCAGTTTAAACAGCTATAGCAATCAGCCCCAGCATTTT. Its translation is CASSLNSYSNQPQHF.

This rearrangement joins TRBV20-1 to TRBJ2-1; D may match TRBD1 or TRBD2 (5 bases each). The CDR3 contains 17 residues. Trimming cost V 4 bases and J 4 bases, with 23 bases left between them. Germline V CDR1 and CDR2: DFQATT, SNEGSKA (reference sequence). The DNA of the CDR3 is TGCAGTGCTATAGGGACCGATCGGCGTTATGTGTACAATGAGCAGTTCTTC. Encoded protein: CSAIGTDRRYVYNEQFF.

V gene TRBV7-2 combines with J gene TRBJ2-7; D gene ambiguous. Germline V CDR1 and CDR2: SGHTA, FQGNSA. Trimming took 4 bases from V and 6 from J, leaving 16 bases between them. The CDR3 spans 14 residues. CDR3 nucleotide sequence: TGTGCCAGCAGCTCAGATGCGAATCCGGGCGAGCAGTACTTC. This translates into CASSSDANPGEQYF.

The rearrangement uses TRBV12-3 or TRBV12-4 and TRBJ1-2; the D gene is possibly TRBD1 (5 bases). The CDR3 loop spans 14 amino acids. Trimming stripped 6 bases from V and 3 bases from J, with 14 bases between. The CDR3 DNA reads as TGTGCCAGCAGCACACAGGTCGGGCACTATGGCTACACCTTC. Its translation is CASSTQVGHYGYTF.

This clonotype is labeled as large. The chain joins TRBV4-2 to TRBJ2-1; 9 bases map to TRBD2. CDR1 is LGHNA and CDR2 is YNFKEQ in the germline V gene. CDR3 size: 14 residues. The junction had 2 bases not matched to a gene; V was cut back by 0 bases and J by 8 bases. This CDR3 reads CASSQELAGDEQFF. The CDR3 DNA reads as TGTGCCAGCAGCCAAGAACTAGCGGGTGATGAGCAGTTCTTC.

This clonotype was seen at least ten times. The chain couples TRBV7-2 to TRBJ2-5; D ambiguous. This CDR3 is 11 amino acids long. Trimming cost V 1 base and J 7 bases, with 4 bases left between them. Per germline, CDR1 SGHTA and CDR2 FQGNSA. CDR3 sequence (DNA): TGTGCCAGCAGCTTAGTGGGGACCCAGTACTTC. This codes for CASSLVGTQYF.

The gene calls are TRBV19 and TRBJ2-2; D is undetermined. Germline lookup yields CDR1 LNHDA and CDR2 SQIVND (reference sequence). Trimming pared 4 bases from V and 1 base from J, leaving 10 bases between. This CDR3 comprises 15 residues. The CDR3 bases are TGTGCCAGTAGTACCGCGACACGGAACACCGGGGAGCTGTTTTTT. The encoded protein is CASSTATRNTGELFF.

This clonotype is classed as medium-sized. The chain links TRBV5-6 to TRBJ1-1, with 8 bases matching TRBD1. The V gene end was trimmed by 2 bases and the J gene end by 2 bases; junction bases not matched to a gene: 8. The CDR3 extends over 16 amino acids. CDR1 is SGHDT and CDR2 is YYEEEE in the germline V gene. CDR3 sequence reads: CASSFYGQGGNTEAFF. The CDR3 bases are TGTGCCAGCAGCTTTTATGGACAGGGAGGAAACACTGAAGCTTTCTTT.

This clonotype was seen repeatedly, ten times or more. The V gene is TRBV6-2 or TRBV6-3, the J gene TRBJ2-7; D is unresolved. The germline CDR1 and CDR2 sequences are MNHEY and SVGEGT. This CDR3 contains 12 residues. The V end lost 6 bases, the J end lost 3 bases, and 9 bases lay between the germline ends. CDR3 in amino acids: CASSPGHYEQYF. Written as DNA, the CDR3 is TGTGCCAGCAGCCCCGGCCACTACGAGCAGTACTTC.

This clonotype has ten or more counts. V gene TRBV7-2 combines with J gene TRBJ1-2, with 7 bases that match TRBD1. CDR3 length equals 16 residues. The ends lost 5 bases at V and 4 bases at J; junction bases unmatched: 13. The germline V gene encodes CDR1 SGHTA and CDR2 FQGNSA. Here the CDR3 reads CASSPSSDRRGYGYTF. In DNA, the CDR3 is TGTGCCAGCAGCCCGTCTTCGGACAGGAGGGGCTATGGCTACACCTTC.

This clonotype was picked up many times. The rearrangement links TRBV6-2 or TRBV6-3 to TRBJ1-1, with 10 bases aligning to TRBD1. Germline V gene sequence: CDR1 MNHEY, CDR2 SVGEGT. J was trimmed by 1 base and V by 8 bases; bases with no gene match: 4. This CDR3 has 14 residues. CDR3 protein: CASSTGGKNTEAFF. The DNA for the CDR3 is TGTGCCAGCTCGACAGGGGGCAAGAACACTGAAGCTTTCTTT.

There are many counts of this clonotype. The genes are TRBV20-1 and TRBJ2-2, with D possibly TRBD1 on 6 matching bases. The CDR3 length is 13 residues. Trimming removed 6 bases at V and 2 bases at J, with 10 bases between. Germline V lookup: CDR1 DFQATT, CDR2 SNEGSKA (reference sequence). The CDR3 spells CSAMGQNTGELFF. As DNA, the CDR3 is TGCAGTGCCATGGGACAAAACACCGGGGAGCTGTTTTTT.

The chain links TRBV27 to TRBJ2-1, with unresolved D. Germline values: CDR1 MNHEY, CDR2 SMNVEV (reference sequence). CDR3 size: 15 residues. The V end lost 3 bases, the J end lost 0 bases, and 9 bases lay between the germline ends. CDR3 nucleotide sequence: TGTGCCAGCAGTTTCGTCGGGTCCTCCTACAATGAGCAGTTCTTC. Translated: CASSFVGSSYNEQFF.

This clonotype has at least ten counts. The chain employs TRBV2 and TRBJ2-7, with D uncertain. The CDR3 runs 14 residues. V lost 1 base and J 0 bases, leaving 7 bases between the germline ends. Germline CDR1 reads SNHLY; CDR2 reads FYNNEI. In DNA, the CDR3 is TGTGCCAGCAGTGAAGAACGGAGCTCCTACGAGCAGTACTTC. This encodes CASSEERSSYEQYF.

The genes are TRBV20-1 and TRBJ1-5, with 7 bases lining up with TRBD1. CDR3 length: 15 residues. Germline-derived CDR1 and CDR2 are DFQATT and SNEGSKA (reference sequence). The ends lost 1 base at V and 1 base at J; junction bases unmatched: 4. This CDR3 is CSARAGTASNQPQHF. For the CDR3, the DNA is TGCAGTGCTAGAGCCGGGACAGCAAGCAATCAGCCCCAGCATTTT.

By proportion, this clonotype is medium-sized. This rearrangement joins TRBV4-3 to TRBJ2-7; weak D call: TRBD2 (6 bases). This CDR3 is 15 amino acids long. The V gene lost 0 bases and the J gene lost 6 bases, with 15 bases spanning the gap. Germline CDR1 LGHNA, CDR2 YSLEER. CDR3 nucleotide sequence: TGCGCCAGCAGCCAAGACTGGGGGGTCCCCCTCGAGCAGTACTTC. Encoded protein: CASSQDWGVPLEQYF.

The sample holds many counts of this clonotype. This sequence joins TRBV11-2 and TRBJ1-4; D remains unclear. This CDR3 region has 14 residues. CDR1 is SGHAT, CDR2 FQNNGV, per germline. V gave up 7 bases and J gave up 2 bases, with 11 bases separating them. The CDR3 sequence: CASTEGSTNEKLFF. The CDR3 coding sequence is TGTGCCAGCACCGAGGGTTCTACTAATGAAAAACTGTTTTTT. The complete variable domain, with remaining parts taken from reference TRBV11-2 and TRBJ1-4, reads EAGVAQSPRYKIIEKRQSVAFWCNPISGHATLYWYQQILGQGPKLLIQFQNNGVVDDSQLPKDRFSAERLKGVDSTLKIQPAKLEDSAVYLCASTEGSTNEKLFFGSGTQLSVL.

This clonotype was observed at least ten times. The V gene is TRBV19, the J gene TRBJ1-5; D call uncertain. The germline gives CDR1 LNHDA, CDR2 SQIVND (reference sequence). This CDR3 has 15 residues. V was trimmed by 1 base and J by 0 bases, leaving 7 bases between them. The CDR3 DNA reads TGTGCCAGTAGTATAGGAGGTTATAGCAATCAGCCCCAGCATTTT. Protein product: CASSIGGYSNQPQHF.